The rows below give T cell receptor beta chains drawn from one sample of a study of blood T cells in healthy people across ages. TCRdb analysed the 5' RACE reads with MiXCR anew, one entry per CDR3 protein. The sample contains 750,000 to 1,000,000 distinct CDR3 sequences, roughly 29% of which appear only once. This sample was shared with a second study, whose subject was T cells of mothers and their children.

The sample comprised blood. The receptor source for this set is a woman aged 40 to 55 in good health. Each CDR3 is given with its conserved first and last residue. D genes are given only for firm matches. Size is stated for part of the rows, as once, few or many counts, or as a class when the clone is expanded.

cdr3_nt: TGTGCCACCAGCAGAGAGGTCGTGGGGAACATTCAGTACTTC; cdr3_aa: CATSREVVGNIQYF; d_call: -; j_call: TRBJ2-4; v_call: TRBV15; clone_size: many
cdr3_nt: TGTGCCAGCTCACCCAGCCGGGGGGCTACAGATACGCAGTATTTT; cdr3_aa: CASSPSRGATDTQYF; d_call: -; j_call: TRBJ2-3; v_call: TRBV12-3/TRBV12-4; clone_size: -
cdr3_nt: TGTGCCAGCAGTTACGGCTCGGCAGGGGGTGGGGGTGGCTACACCTTC; cdr3_aa: CASSYGSAGGGGGYTF; d_call: TRBD1; j_call: TRBJ1-2; v_call: TRBV6-5; clone_size: -
cdr3_nt: TGTGCCAGCAATCGGGCAGGGACGGGCGAGCAGTACTTC; cdr3_aa: CASNRAGTGEQYF; d_call: -; j_call: TRBJ2-7; v_call: TRBV7-9; clone_size: -
cdr3_nt: TGTGCCAGCAGTTTGGGCGGGGTCTCCTACAATGAGCAGTTCTTC; cdr3_aa: CASSLGGVSYNEQFF; d_call: -; j_call: TRBJ2-1; v_call: TRBV7-2; clone_size: many
cdr3_nt: TGTGCCAGCAGTTTTCGGCTCCGGGGACGGGTAACGAATGGCTACACCTTC; cdr3_aa: CASSFRLRGRVTNGYTF; d_call: -; j_call: TRBJ1-2; v_call: TRBV28; clone_size: -
cdr3_nt: TGTGCCAGCAGTCAACGGGATCCTTACGCCTACGAGCAGTACTTC; cdr3_aa: CASSQRDPYAYEQYF; d_call: -; j_call: TRBJ2-7; v_call: TRBV6-5; clone_size: many
cdr3_nt: TGTACCAGCAGCTTTGGTGGCTATCGCTCCTACAATGAGCAGTTCTTC; cdr3_aa: CTSSFGGYRSYNEQFF; d_call: -; j_call: TRBJ2-1; v_call: TRBV7-9; clone_size: once
cdr3_nt: TGTGCCAGCAGCTCCCGTCGGGCAGATAATTCACCCCTCCACTTT; cdr3_aa: CASSSRRADNSPLHF; d_call: -; j_call: TRBJ1-6; v_call: TRBV9; clone_size: few
cdr3_nt: TGCAGTGCTAGAGGTTCCCGGGGCACTCAAGAGACCCAGTACTTC; cdr3_aa: CSARGSRGTQETQYF; d_call: -; j_call: TRBJ2-5; v_call: TRBV20-1; clone_size: many
cdr3_nt: TGCAGTGCTAGAGGGGGGACAGGGAGGCAGCCCCAGCATTTT; cdr3_aa: CSARGGTGRQPQHF; d_call: TRBD1; j_call: TRBJ1-5; v_call: TRBV20-1; clone_size: many
cdr3_nt: TGCGCCAGCAGCCAAGATGAGGGACAGGGTGGTTCACCCCTCCACTTT; cdr3_aa: CASSQDEGQGGSPLHF; d_call: TRBD1; j_call: TRBJ1-6; v_call: TRBV4-1; clone_size: -
cdr3_nt: TGTGCCAGCATTCTCCGGGGGGGCCTTTCCTCCTACAATGAGCAGTTCTTC; cdr3_aa: CASILRGGLSSYNEQFF; d_call: TRBD2; j_call: TRBJ2-1; v_call: TRBV28; clone_size: -
cdr3_nt: TGTGCCAGCAGCGTAGTTGGAGAAAGGGGGATTCAGTACTTC; cdr3_aa: CASSVVGERGIQYF; d_call: -; j_call: TRBJ2-4; v_call: TRBV9; clone_size: -
cdr3_nt: TGTGCCAGCGGCCCGGACGGAGGACCCTACGAGCAGTACTTC; cdr3_aa: CASGPDGGPYEQYF; d_call: -; j_call: TRBJ2-7; v_call: TRBV5-1; clone_size: -